These 2 T cell receptor beta chains came from one sample sequenced in a study of T cells after yellow fever vaccination. TCRdb re-analysed the 5' RACE reads in MiXCR, keeping a single row per CDR3 protein. The table shows approximately 600,000 distinct CDR3 sequences, with 9% to 15% occurring only once. The material was PBMCs, obtained on the day of the yellow fever booster vaccination. These TCRs come from a man in his thirties or forties who received the YFV17D yellow fever vaccine.

The chain couples TRBV5-1 to TRBJ2-5, with no clear D. Deletions cut 1 base from V and 2 bases from J, with 9 bases between. CDR1 SGHRS and CDR2 YFSETQ come from the germline V gene. The CDR3 consists of 14 residues. CDR3 sequence: CASSLMDGQETQYF. CDR3 DNA: TGCGCCAGCAGCTTGATGGACGGACAAGAGACCCAGTACTTC.

This clonotype was observed a few times. The genes are TRBV6-2 or TRBV6-3 and TRBJ2-1, with 8 bases lining up with TRBD2. Trimming removed 4 bases from V and 4 bases from J; junction bases left unmatched: 6. The CDR3 is 15 residues long. CDR1 MNHEY and CDR2 SVGEGT come from the germline V gene. The CDR3 loop reads CASSFSLAGYNEQFF. In DNA form, the CDR3 reads TGTGCCAGCAGTTTCTCCTTAGCGGGATACAATGAGCAGTTCTTC.